This T cell receptor beta chain was captured by sequencing in a study of blood T cell repertoires in COVID-19. The overall study: T cells, B-cell-depleted T cells, or PBMCs supplied cDNA or gDNA.

Per the original methods: Reference gene primer amplification yielded estimated nucleated cell counts. Here immunoSEQ multiplex PCR was the method, and the copy in TCRdb shows in-frame clones only, minus some. The DNA was the basis for D and trimming; V, J and clone size are from that table. Of over 70,000 clones in the sample, around 93% were seen once. Germline values: CDR1 SGHTA, CDR2 FQGNSA. The ends were cut back, 1 base at V and 2 bases at J, with 6 bases in the middle. The CDR3 has 14 residues. Sequencing input: peripheral blood. This chain connects TRBV7-2 to TRBJ1-3; unclear D gene. This receptor was identified in a human donor with active COVID-19. The donor label of this sample is uncertain. This CDR3 reads CASSLGGAGNTIYF. The CDR3 DNA follows: TGTGCCAGCAGCTTAGGGGGAGCTGGAAACACCATATATTTT.